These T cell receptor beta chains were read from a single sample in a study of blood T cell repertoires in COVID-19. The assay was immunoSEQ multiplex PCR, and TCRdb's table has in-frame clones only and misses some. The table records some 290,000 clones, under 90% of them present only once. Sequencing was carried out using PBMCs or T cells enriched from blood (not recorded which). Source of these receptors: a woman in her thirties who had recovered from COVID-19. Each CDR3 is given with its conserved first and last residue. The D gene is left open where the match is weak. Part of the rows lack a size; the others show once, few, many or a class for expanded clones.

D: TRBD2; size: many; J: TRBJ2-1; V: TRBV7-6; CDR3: CASSPRGEGANEQFF; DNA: TGTGCCAGCAGCCCCCGGGGGGAGGGAGCCAATGAGCAGTTCTTC
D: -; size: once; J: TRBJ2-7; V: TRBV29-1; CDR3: CSVVSGVSYEQYF; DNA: TGCAGCGTTGTAAGCGGAGTCTCCTACGAGCAGTACTTC
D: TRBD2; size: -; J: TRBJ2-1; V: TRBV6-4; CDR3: CASSDSGGSSYNEQFF; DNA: TGTGCCAGCAGTGACTCTGGCGGGAGCTCCTACAATGAGCAGTTCTTC
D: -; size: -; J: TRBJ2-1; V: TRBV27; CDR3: CASRTGDSHKQFF; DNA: TGTGCCAGCAGAACGGGGGACAGCCACAAGCAGTTCTTC
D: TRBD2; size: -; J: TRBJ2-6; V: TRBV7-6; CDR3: CASSLGLAGSSGANVLTF; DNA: TGTGCCAGCAGCTTAGGACTAGCGGGGTCCTCTGGGGCCAACGTCCTGACTTTC
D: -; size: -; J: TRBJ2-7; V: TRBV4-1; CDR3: CASSPNQAAPYYEQYF; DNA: TGCGCCAGCAGCCCGAACCAAGCGGCACCTTACTACGAGCAGTACTTC
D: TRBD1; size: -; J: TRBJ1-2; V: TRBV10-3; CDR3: CASKNARDSDGYTF; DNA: TGTGCCTCTAAAAACGCCCGGGACAGCGATGGCTACACCTTC
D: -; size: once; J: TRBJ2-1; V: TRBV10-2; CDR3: CASSPGQPDEQFF; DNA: TGCGCCAGCAGTCCCGGACAGCCAGATGAGCAGTTCTTC
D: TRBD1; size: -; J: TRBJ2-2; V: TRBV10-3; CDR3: CAISGDRGPSGELFF; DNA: TGTGCCATCAGTGGGGACAGGGGGCCGAGCGGGGAGCTGTTTTTT
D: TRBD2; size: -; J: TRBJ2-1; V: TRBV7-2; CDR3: CASSLEWGGSVSDNEQFF; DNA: TGTGCCAGCAGCTTAGAGTGGGGCGGGAGTGTCTCTGATAATGAGCAGTTCTTC
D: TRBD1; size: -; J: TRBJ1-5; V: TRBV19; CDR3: CASTMTGEQPQHF; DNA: TGTGCCAGCACCATGACAGGGGAGCAGCCCCAGCATTTT
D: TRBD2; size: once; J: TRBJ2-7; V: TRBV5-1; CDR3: CASSSTAGVGYEQYF; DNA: TGCGCCAGCAGCTCCACGGCGGGGGTCGGGTACGAGCAGTACTTC
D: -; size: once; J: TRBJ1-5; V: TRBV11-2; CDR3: CASSPSVNQPQHF; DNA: TGTGCCAGCAGCCCCTCAGTAAATCAGCCCCAGCATTTT
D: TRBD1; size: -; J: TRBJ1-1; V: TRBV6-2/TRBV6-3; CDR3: CASSNGQGSEAFF; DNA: TGTGCCAGCAGTAACGGACAGGGCTCTGAAGCTTTCTTT
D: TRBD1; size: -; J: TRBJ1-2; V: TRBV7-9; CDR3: CASSLPGQEFYGYTF; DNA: TGTGCCAGCAGCCTACCCGGACAGGAATTCTATGGCTACACCTTC
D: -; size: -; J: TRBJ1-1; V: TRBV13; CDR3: CAGRARDTEAFF; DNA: TGTGCCGGCCGGGCGAGGGACACTGAAGCTTTCTTT
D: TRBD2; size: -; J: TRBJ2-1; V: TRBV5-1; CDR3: CASSLAVAGGTGSEQFF; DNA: TGCGCCAGCAGCTTGGCGGTAGCGGGAGGGACGGGAAGTGAGCAGTTCTTC
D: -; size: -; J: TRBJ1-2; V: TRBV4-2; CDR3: CASSQDLYRDYGYTF; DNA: TGTGCCAGCAGCCAAGATTTATACAGGGACTATGGCTACACCTTC
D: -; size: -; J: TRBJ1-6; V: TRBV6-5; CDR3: CASQDRGDSPLHF; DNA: TGTGCCAGCCAAGACAGAGGCGACTCACCCCTCCACTTT
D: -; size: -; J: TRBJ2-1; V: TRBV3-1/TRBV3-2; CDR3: CASSLSGYKQFF; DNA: TGTGCCAGCAGCCTATCCGGGTACAAGCAGTTCTTC
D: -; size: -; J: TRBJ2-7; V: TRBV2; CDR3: CASGPETRVEQYF; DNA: TGTGCCAGCGGCCCAGAAACCAGGGTCGAGCAGTACTTC
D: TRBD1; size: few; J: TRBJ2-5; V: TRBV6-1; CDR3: CASSEAHRGIQETQYF; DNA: TGTGCCAGCAGTGAAGCGCACAGGGGAATTCAAGAGACCCAGTACTTC
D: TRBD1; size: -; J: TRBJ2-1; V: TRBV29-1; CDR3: CSVAAGGNEQFF; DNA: TGCAGCGTTGCAGCAGGGGGCAATGAGCAGTTCTTC
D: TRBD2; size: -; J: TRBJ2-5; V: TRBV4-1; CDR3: CASSQERSASGTVTQYF; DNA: TGCGCCAGCAGCCAAGAACGTTCGGCTAGCGGGACGGTGACCCAGTACTTC
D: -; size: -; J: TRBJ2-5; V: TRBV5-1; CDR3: CASSPARRIVTQYF; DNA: TGCGCCAGCAGCCCGGCAAGGAGGATTGTGACCCAGTACTTC
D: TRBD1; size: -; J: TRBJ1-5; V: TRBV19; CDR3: CASSPQGWDQPQHF; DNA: TGTGCCAGTAGTCCACAGGGGTGGGATCAGCCCCAGCATTTT
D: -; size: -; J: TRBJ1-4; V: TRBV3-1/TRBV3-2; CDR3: CASSQHRDMEKLFF; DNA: TGTGCCAGCAGCCAACACCGGGACATGGAAAAACTGTTTTTT
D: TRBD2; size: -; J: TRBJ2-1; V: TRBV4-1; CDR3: CASSQRTSGSGYNEQFF; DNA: TGCGCCAGCAGCCAAAGGACTAGCGGGAGTGGGTACAATGAGCAGTTCTTC
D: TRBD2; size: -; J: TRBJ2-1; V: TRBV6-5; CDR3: CASSYIVAGVSNEQFF; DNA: TGTGCCAGCAGTTACATCGTAGCGGGAGTTTCTAATGAGCAGTTCTTC
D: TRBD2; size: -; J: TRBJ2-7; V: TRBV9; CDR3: CASSGPGLAAANEQYF; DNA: TGTGCCAGCAGCGGACCGGGACTAGCGGCCGCGAACGAGCAGTACTTC